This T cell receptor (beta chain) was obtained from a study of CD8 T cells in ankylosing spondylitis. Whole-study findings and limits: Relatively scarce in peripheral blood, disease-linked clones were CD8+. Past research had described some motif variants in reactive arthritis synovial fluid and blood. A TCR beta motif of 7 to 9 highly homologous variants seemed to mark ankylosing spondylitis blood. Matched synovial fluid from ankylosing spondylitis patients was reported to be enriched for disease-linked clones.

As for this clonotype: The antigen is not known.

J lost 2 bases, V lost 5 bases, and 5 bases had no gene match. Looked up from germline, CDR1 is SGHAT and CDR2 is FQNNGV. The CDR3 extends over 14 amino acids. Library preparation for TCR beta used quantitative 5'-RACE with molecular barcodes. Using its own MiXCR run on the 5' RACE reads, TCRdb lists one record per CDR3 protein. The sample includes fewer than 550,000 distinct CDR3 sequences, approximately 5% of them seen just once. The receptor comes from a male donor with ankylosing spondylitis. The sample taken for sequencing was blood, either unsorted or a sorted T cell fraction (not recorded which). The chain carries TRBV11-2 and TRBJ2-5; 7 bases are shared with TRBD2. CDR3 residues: CASSPWREQETQYF. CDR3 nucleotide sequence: TGTGCCAGCAGCCCCTGGCGGGAGCAAGAGACCCAGTACTTC.